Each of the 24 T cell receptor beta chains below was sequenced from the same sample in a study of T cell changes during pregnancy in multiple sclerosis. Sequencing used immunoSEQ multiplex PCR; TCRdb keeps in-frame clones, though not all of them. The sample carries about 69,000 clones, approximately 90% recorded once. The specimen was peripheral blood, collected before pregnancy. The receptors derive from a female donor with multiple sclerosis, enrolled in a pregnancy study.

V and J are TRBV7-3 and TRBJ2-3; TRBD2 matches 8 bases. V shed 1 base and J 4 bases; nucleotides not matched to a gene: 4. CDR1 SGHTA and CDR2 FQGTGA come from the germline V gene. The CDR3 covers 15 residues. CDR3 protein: CASSLSGGPPDTQYF. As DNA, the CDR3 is TGTGCCAGCAGCTTAAGCGGGGGGCCCCCAGATACGCAGTATTTT.

CDR3 in DNA: TGCGCCAGCAGCTCCGGGACAGGGACTGGGGAGACCCAGTACTTC. Its translation is CASSSGTGTGETQYF. The chain has TRBV5-1 and TRBJ2-5; the match to TRBD1 covers 9 bases. The CDR3 is 15 residues long. Germline trimming cut 3 bases from V and 5 bases from J; bases unmatched to any gene: 8. Germline loops: CDR1 SGHRS, CDR2 YFSETQ. Filled out from reference TRBV5-1 and TRBJ2-5, the complete variable domain reads KAGVTQTPRYLIKTRGQQVTLSCSPISGHRSVSWYQQTPGQGLQFLFEYFSETQRNKGNFPGRFSGRQFSNSRSEMNVSTLELGDSALYLCASSSGTGTGETQYFGPGTRLLVL.

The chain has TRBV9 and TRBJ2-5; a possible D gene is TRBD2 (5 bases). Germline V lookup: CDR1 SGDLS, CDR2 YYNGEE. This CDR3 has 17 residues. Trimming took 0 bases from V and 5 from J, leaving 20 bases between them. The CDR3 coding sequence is TGTGCCAGCAGCGTAGGCACCCAGGACTTTCTCGGGGAGACCCAGTACTTC. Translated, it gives CASSVGTQDFLGETQYF. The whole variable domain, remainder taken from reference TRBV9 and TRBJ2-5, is DSGVTQTPKHLITATGQRVTLRCSPRSGDLSVYWYQQSLDQGLQFLIQYYNGEERAKGNILERFSAQQFPDLHSELNLSSLELGDSALYFCASSVGTQDFLGETQYFGPGTRLLVL.

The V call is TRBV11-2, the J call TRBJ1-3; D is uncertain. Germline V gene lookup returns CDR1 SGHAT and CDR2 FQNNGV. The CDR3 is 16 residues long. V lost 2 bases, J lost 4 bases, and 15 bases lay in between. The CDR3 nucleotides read TGTGCCAGCAGCTTACAGAACATGAGGGCAGGAAACACCATATATTTT. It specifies CASSLQNMRAGNTIYF.

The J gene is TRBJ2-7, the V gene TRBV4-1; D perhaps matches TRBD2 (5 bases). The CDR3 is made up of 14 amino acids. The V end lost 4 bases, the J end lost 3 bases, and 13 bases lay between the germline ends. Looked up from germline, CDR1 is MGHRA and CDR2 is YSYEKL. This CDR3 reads CASSLATTSYEQYF. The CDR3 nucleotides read TGCGCCAGCAGCCTAGCGACCACAAGCTACGAGCAGTACTTC.

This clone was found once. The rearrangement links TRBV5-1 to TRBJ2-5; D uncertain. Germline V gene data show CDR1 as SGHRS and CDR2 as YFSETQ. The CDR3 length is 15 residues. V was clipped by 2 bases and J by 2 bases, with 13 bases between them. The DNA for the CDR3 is TGCGCCAGCAGCTTCCAGAGCGCAGCACAAGAGACCCAGTACTTC. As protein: CASSFQSAAQETQYF. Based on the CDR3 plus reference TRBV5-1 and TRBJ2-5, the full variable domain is KAGVTQTPRYLIKTRGQQVTLSCSPISGHRSVSWYQQTPGQGLQFLFEYFSETQRNKGNFPGRFSGRQFSNSRSEMNVSTLELGDSALYLCASSFQSAAQETQYFGPGTRLLVL.

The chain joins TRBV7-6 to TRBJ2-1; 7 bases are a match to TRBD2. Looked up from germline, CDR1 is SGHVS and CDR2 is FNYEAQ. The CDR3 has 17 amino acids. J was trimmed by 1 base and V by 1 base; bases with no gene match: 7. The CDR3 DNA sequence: TGTGCCAGCAGCTTAGGGTTTAGCGGGCCGTCCTACAATGAGCAGTTCTTC. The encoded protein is CASSLGFSGPSYNEQFF.

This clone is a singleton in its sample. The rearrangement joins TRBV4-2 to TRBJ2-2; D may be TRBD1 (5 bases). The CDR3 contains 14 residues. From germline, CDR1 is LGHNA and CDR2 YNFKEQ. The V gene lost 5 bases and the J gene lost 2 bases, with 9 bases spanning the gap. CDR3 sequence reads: CASSFGQNTGELFF. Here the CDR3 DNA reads TGTGCCAGCAGCTTCGGACAAAACACCGGGGAGCTGTTTTTT.

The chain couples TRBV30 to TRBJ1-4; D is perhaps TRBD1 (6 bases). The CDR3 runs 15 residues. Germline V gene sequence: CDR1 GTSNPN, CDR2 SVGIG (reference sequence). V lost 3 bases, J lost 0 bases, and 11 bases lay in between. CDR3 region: CAWSLRQATNEKLFF. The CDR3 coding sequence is TGTGCCTGGAGCCTTAGACAGGCAACTAATGAAAAACTGTTTTTT.

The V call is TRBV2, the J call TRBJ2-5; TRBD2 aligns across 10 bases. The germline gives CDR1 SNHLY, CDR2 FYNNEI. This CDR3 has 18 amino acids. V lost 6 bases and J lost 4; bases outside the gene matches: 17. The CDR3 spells CASRGELHKRGGPETQYF. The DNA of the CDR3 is TGTGCCAGCAGAGGGGAATTACATAAGCGGGGGGGCCCAGAGACCCAGTACTTC.

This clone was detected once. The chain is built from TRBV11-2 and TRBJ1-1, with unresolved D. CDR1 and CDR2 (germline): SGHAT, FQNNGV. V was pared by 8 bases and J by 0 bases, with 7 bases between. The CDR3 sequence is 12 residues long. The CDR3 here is CASSILNTEAFF. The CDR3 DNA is TGTGCCAGCTCTATACTGAACACTGAAGCTTTCTTT.

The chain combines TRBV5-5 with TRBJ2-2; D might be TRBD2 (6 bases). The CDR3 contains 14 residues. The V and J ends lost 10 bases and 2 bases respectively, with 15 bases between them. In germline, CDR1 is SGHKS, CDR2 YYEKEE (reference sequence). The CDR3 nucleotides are TGTGCCCAGCGGTCGGGACTCAACACCGGGGAGCTGTTTTTT. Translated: CAQRSGLNTGELFF. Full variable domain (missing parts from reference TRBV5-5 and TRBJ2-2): DAGVTQSPTHLIKTRGQQVTLRCSPISGHKSVSWYQQVLGQGPQFIFQYYEKEERGRGNFPDRFSARQFPNYSSELNVNALLLGDSALYLCAQRSGLNTGELFFGEGSRLTVL.

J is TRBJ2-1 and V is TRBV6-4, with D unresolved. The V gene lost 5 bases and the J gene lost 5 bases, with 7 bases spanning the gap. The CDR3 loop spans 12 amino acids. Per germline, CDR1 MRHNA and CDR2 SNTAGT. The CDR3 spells CASSRGNNEQFF. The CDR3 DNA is TGTGCCAGCAGTAGAGGAAACAATGAGCAGTTCTTC.

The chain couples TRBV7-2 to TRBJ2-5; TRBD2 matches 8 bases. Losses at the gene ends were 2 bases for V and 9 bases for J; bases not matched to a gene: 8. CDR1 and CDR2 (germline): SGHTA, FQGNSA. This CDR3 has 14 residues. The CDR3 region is CASSLSIDGGAQYF. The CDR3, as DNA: TGTGCCAGCAGCTTATCAATTGACGGGGGGGCCCAGTACTTC.

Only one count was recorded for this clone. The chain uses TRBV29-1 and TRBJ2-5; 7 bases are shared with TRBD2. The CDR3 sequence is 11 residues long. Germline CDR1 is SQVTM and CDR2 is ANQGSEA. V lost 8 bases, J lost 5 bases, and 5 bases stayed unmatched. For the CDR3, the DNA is TGCAGCCCTGGGGAGGGCGAGACCCAGTACTTC. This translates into CSPGEGETQYF.

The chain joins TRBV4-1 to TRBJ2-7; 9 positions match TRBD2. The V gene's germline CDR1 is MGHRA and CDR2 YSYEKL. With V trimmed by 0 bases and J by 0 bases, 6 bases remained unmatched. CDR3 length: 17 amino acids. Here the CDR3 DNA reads TGCGCCAGCAGCCAAGAAGAGACTAGCGGTAGCTCCTACGAGCAGTACTTC. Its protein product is CASSQEETSGSSYEQYF.

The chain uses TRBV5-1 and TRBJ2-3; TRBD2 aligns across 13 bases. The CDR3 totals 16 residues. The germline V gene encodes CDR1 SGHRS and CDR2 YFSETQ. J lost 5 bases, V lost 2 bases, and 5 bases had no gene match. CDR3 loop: CASSFRLAGGLDTQYF. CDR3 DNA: TGCGCCAGCAGCTTCCGACTAGCGGGGGGTTTAGATACGCAGTATTTT.

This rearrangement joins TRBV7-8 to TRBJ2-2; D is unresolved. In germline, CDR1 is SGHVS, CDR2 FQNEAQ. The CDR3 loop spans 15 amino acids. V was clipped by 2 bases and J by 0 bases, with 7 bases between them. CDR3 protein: CASSLLASNTGELFF. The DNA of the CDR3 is TGTGCCAGCAGCTTACTCGCGTCGAACACCGGGGAGCTGTTTTTT.

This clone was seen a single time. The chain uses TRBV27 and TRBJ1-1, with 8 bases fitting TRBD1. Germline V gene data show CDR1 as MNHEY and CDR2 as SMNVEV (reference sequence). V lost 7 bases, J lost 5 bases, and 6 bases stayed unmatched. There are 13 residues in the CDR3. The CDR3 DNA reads TGTGCCAGCATTGGACAGGGAGGAACTGAAGCTTTCTTT. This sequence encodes CASIGQGGTEAFF.

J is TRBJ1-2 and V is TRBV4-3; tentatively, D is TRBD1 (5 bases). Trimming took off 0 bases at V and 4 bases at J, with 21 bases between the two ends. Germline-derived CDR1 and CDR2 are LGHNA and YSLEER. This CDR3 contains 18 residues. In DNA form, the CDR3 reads TGCGCCAGCAGCCAAGATTTTTCGGGGGTGCGATTATTCTATGGCTACACCTTC. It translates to CASSQDFSGVRLFYGYTF.

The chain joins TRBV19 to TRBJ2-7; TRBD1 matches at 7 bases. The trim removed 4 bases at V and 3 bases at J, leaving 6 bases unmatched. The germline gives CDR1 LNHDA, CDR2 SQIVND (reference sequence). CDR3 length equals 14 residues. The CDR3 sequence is CASSSHRDSYEQYF. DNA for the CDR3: TGTGCCAGTAGTAGCCACCGGGACAGCTACGAGCAGTACTTC.

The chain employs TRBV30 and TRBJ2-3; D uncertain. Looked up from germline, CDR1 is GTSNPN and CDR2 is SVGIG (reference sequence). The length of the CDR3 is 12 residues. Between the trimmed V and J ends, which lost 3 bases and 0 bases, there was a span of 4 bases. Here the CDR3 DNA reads TGTGCCTGGAGCGGGAGCACAGATACGCAGTATTTT. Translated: CAWSGSTDTQYF.

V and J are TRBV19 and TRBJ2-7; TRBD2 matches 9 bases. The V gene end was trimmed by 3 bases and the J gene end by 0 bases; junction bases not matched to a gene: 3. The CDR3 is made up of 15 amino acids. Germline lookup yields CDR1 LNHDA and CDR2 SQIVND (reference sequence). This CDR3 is CASSILAGSSYEQYF. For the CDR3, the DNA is TGTGCCAGTAGTATCCTAGCGGGGAGCTCCTACGAGCAGTACTTC.

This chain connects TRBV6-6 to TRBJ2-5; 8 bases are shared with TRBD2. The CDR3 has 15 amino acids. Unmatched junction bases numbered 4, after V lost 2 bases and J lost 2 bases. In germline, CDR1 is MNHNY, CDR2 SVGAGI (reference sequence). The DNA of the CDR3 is TGTGCCAGCAGTTACCGATCTAGCGGGCAAGAGACCCAGTACTTC. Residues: CASSYRSSGQETQYF.